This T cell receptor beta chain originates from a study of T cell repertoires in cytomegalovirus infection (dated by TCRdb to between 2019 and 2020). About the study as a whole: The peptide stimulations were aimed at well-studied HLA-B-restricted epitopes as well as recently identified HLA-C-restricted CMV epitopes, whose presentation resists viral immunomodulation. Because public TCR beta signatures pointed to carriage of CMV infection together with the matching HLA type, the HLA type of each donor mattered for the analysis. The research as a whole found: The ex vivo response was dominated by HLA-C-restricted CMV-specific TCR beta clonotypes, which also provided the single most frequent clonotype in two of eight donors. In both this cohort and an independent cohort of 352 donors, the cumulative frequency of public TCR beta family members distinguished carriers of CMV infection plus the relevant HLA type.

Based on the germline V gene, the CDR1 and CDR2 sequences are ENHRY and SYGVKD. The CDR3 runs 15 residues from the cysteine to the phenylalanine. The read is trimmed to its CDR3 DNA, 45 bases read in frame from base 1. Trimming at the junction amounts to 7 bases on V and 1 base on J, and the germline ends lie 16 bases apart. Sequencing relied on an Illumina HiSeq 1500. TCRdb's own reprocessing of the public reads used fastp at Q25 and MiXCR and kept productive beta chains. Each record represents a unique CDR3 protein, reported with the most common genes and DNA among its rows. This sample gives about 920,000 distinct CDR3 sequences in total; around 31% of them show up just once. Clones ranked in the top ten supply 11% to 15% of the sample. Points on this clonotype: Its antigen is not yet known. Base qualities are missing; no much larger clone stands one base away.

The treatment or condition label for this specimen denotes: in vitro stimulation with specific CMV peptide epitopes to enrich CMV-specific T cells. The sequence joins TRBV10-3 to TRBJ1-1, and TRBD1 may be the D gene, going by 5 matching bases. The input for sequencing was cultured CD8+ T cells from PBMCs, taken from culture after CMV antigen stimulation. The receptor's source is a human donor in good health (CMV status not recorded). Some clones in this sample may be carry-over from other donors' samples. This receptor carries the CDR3 CAINQVRAGNTEAFF. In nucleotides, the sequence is TGTGCCATCAACCAAGTCAGGGCCGGGAACACTGAAGCTTTCTTT.